The 11 T cell receptor beta chains below come from one sample, sequenced in a study of identical twins. One entry per CDR3 protein results from TCRdb running MiXCR on the 5' RACE reads. The data show approximately 680,000 distinct CDR3 sequences, with roughly 7.1% seen just once and roughly 1.6% held by the top ten. This same sample was also part of a study on yellow fever vaccine responses in identical twins.

The specimen sequenced was PBMCs. The receptors come from a woman aged 18-29 years in good health.

This clonotype was detected a few times. The V gene is TRBV7-6, the J gene TRBJ1-3; D gene ambiguous. CDR3 length equals 15 residues. V lost 0 bases to trimming and J lost 0 bases, with 6 bases between them. Germline V CDR1 and CDR2: SGHVS, FNYEAQ. CDR3: CASSLALGSGNTIYF. For the CDR3, the DNA is TGTGCCAGCAGCTTAGCGCTAGGCTCTGGAAACACCATATATTTT. The full variable domain, with the rest looked up from reference TRBV7-6 and TRBJ1-3, is GAGVSQSPRYKVTKRGQDVALRCDPISGHVSLYWYRQALGQGPEFLTYFNYEAQQDKSGLPNDRFSAERPEGSISTLTIQRTEQRDSAMYRCASSLALGSGNTIYFGEGSWLTVV.

This clonotype occurred a few times. CDR3 DNA sequence: TGTGCCACCAGTGAGGGCGGGCCCAGCAATCAGCCCCAGCATTTT. Residues: CATSEGGPSNQPQHF. The chain employs TRBV24-1 and TRBJ1-5; D unclear. The ends were cut back, 4 bases at V and 1 base at J, with 10 bases in the middle. The CDR3 contains 15 residues. Looked up from germline, CDR1 is KGHDR and CDR2 is SFDVKD.

This clonotype was detected ten times or more. The genes are TRBV5-1 and TRBJ2-2; the match to TRBD1 covers 7 bases. V lost 4 bases to trimming and J lost 2 bases; unmatched junction nucleotides: 14. CDR3 length equals 18 residues. CDR1 and CDR2 (germline): SGHRS, YFSETQ. In DNA form, the CDR3 reads TGCGCCAGCAGCGAGAGACCGACAGGGATGGGTAACACCGGGGAGCTGTTTTTT. Amino acids: CASSERPTGMGNTGELFF.

This clonotype was counted ten times or more. The CDR3 protein is CASSQIGINTEAFF. The CDR3 region has the DNA TGTGCCAGCAGCCAGATCGGGATCAACACTGAAGCTTTCTTT. The V call is TRBV3-1, the J call TRBJ1-1; D is unclear. The CDR3 contains 14 residues. Germline V lookup: CDR1 LGHDT, CDR2 YNNKEL (reference sequence). Trimming removed 3 bases from V and 2 bases from J, with 10 bases in between.

This chain connects TRBV6-1 to TRBJ1-4; unclear D gene. The V gene's germline CDR1 is MNHNS and CDR2 SASEGT. The V end lost 2 bases, the J end lost 0 bases, and 10 bases lay between the germline ends. The CDR3 loop spans 16 amino acids. For the CDR3, the DNA is TGTGCCAGCAGTGAACTACTCGACGCAACTAATGAAAAACTGTTTTTT. Its protein product is CASSELLDATNEKLFF.

This clonotype was picked up a small number of times. The rearrangement uses TRBV12-3 or TRBV12-4 and TRBJ2-3; 12 bases are shared with TRBD1. Trimming cost V 3 bases and J 3 bases; bases outside gene matches: 4. The CDR3 consists of 16 residues. The CDR3 DNA follows: TGTGCCAGCAGTTTTGGGACAGGGGGCTTTACAGATACGCAGTATTTT. Protein sequence: CASSFGTGGFTDTQYF.

The gene calls are TRBV5-1 and TRBJ1-1, with a possible D match to TRBD1 (6 bases). This CDR3 spans 15 amino acids. Germline CDR1 SGHRS, CDR2 YFSETQ. Trimming took off 4 bases at V and 1 base at J, with 14 bases between the two ends. CDR3 sequence reads: CASSLHGQTNTEAFF. DNA for the CDR3: TGCGCCAGCAGCCTCCACGGACAGACGAACACTGAAGCTTTCTTT.

This clonotype was observed a handful of times. The chain recombines TRBV12-3 or TRBV12-4 with TRBJ1-4, with D uncertain. CDR3 length equals 15 residues. Trimming stripped 5 bases from V and 8 bases from J, with 18 bases between. In DNA, the CDR3 is TGTGCCAGCAGTCCGCGCGCCATGACCTTCGAAAAACTGTTTTTT. Protein product: CASSPRAMTFEKLFF.

This chain uses TRBV20-1 with TRBJ2-2, with D possibly being TRBD1 (6 bases). V lost 6 bases, J lost 1 base, and 12 bases lay in between. Per the germline V gene, CDR1 is DFQATT and CDR2 is SNEGSKA (reference sequence). The length of the CDR3 is 14 residues. CDR3 protein: CSAHQGQNTGELFF. CDR3 in DNA: TGCAGTGCCCACCAGGGGCAGAACACCGGGGAGCTGTTTTTT.

This sequence joins TRBV24-1 and TRBJ2-5, with 10 bases aligning to TRBD2. Germline V gives CDR1 KGHDR, CDR2 SFDVKD. V lost 3 bases and J lost 5; bases outside the gene matches: 8. This CDR3 is built from 16 residues. CDR3 in DNA: TGTGCCACCAGTGATCCTAGCGGGAGCTTTTTGGAGACCCAGTACTTC. It translates to CATSDPSGSFLETQYF.

Many counts were recorded for this clonotype. Here the CDR3 reads CASSYSGGGGNSPLHF. Written as DNA, the CDR3 is TGTGCCAGCAGTTACTCAGGGGGAGGGGGAAATTCACCCCTCCACTTT. The V call is TRBV6-5, the J call TRBJ1-6, with D possibly matching TRBD1 (6 bases). This CDR3 is built from 16 residues. The germline V gene has CDR1 MNHEY and CDR2 SVGAGI. Trimming stripped 0 bases from V and 7 bases from J, with 13 bases between.